The 25 T cell receptor beta chains in this list originate from one sample, sequenced in a study of shared clonotypes between healthy human individuals. Repertoires were generated with immunoSEQ multiplex PCR, while TCRdb's copy carries only in-frame clones and drops some. This table has 450,000 to 600,000 clones, around 74% appearing once. The sequenced sample was PBMCs. These receptors all stem from a woman in her 40s in good health. Some clones in this sample may be carry-over from other donors' samples.

The rearrangement joins TRBV28 to TRBJ2-5; possible D gene TRBD1, 6 bases. Germline CDR1 is MDHEN and CDR2 is SYDVKM. V gave up 5 bases and J gave up 5 bases, with 9 bases separating them. This CDR3 has 12 amino acids. The CDR3: CASSRGLETQYF. CDR3 sequence (DNA): TGTGCCAGCAGTAGGGGGTTGGAGACCCAGTACTTC.

The gene calls are TRBV13 and TRBJ1-4; D is possibly TRBD1 (6 bases). This CDR3 is 17 amino acids long. V gave up 0 bases and J gave up 7 bases, with 18 bases separating them. Germline loops: CDR1 PRHDT, CDR2 FYEKMQ (reference sequence). CDR3 DNA: TGTGCCAGCAGCTTAGGCATAACCGGGACATTAAGTGAAAAACTGTTTTTT. As protein: CASSLGITGTLSEKLFF.

V and J are TRBV18 and TRBJ2-7; perhaps D is TRBD1 or TRBD2 (5 bases each). The CDR3 length is 15 residues. Trimming took off 1 base at V and 2 bases at J, with 12 bases between the two ends. From germline, CDR1 is KGHSH and CDR2 LQKENI. CDR3 protein: CASSPRLGAAYEQYF. The CDR3 nucleotides are TGTGCCAGCTCACCACGCCTCGGGGCCGCCTACGAGCAGTACTTC. The full variable domain, with the rest looked up from reference TRBV18 and TRBJ2-7, is NAGVMQNPRHLVRRRGQEARLRCSPMKGHSHVYWYRQLPEEGLKFMVYLQKENIIDESGMPKERFSAEFPKEGPSILRIQQVVRGDSAAYFCASSPRLGAAYEQYFGPGTRLTVT.

The chain combines TRBV27 with TRBJ2-7; TRBD2 aligns across 7 bases. Trimming took 2 bases from V and 6 from J; bases not matched to a gene: 4. Germline lookup yields CDR1 MNHEY and CDR2 SMNVEV (reference sequence). This CDR3 has 13 residues. The CDR3 protein is CASSLTLALEQYF. CDR3 DNA sequence: TGTGCCAGCAGTTTAACACTAGCGCTCGAGCAGTACTTC.

The chain joins TRBV25-1 to TRBJ2-3; 8 nucleotides align to TRBD2. The CDR3 loop spans 17 amino acids. V was clipped by 4 bases and J by 6 bases; unmatched bases: 15. CDR1 is MGHDK, CDR2 SYGVNS, per germline. The CDR3 reads CASSGGGSGIFGDTQYF. CDR3 nucleotides: TGTGCCAGCAGTGGCGGGGGTAGCGGGATTTTTGGTGATACGCAGTATTTT.

CDR3 DNA sequence: TGTGCCTGGAGTGTACAACGTGGACGGTCTTATAATTCACCCCTCCACTTT. It translates to CAWSVQRGRSYNSPLHF. The chain joins TRBV30 to TRBJ1-6; no clear D gene. V was shortened by 0 bases and J by 4 bases, with 16 bases between the two germline ends. CDR3 size: 17 residues. Germline lookup yields CDR1 GTSNPN and CDR2 SVGIG (reference sequence).

V is TRBV16 and J is TRBJ2-2, with D perhaps matching TRBD1 or TRBD2 (5 bases each). V dropped 2 bases and J dropped 0 bases, with 7 bases sitting between them. There are 15 residues in the CDR3. CDR1 and CDR2 from the germline V gene are KGHSY and FQNENV. The CDR3 sequence is CASSQEGTNTGELFF. The CDR3 DNA sequence: TGTGCCAGCAGCCAAGAGGGGACGAACACCGGGGAGCTGTTTTTT.

The chain has TRBV4-1 and TRBJ2-1, with D possibly matching TRBD1 (8 bases). V was shortened by 0 bases and J by 5 bases, with 14 bases between the two germline ends. This CDR3 spans 16 amino acids. CDR1 and CDR2 (germline): MGHRA, YSYEKL. The CDR3 region is CASSQERTGRDNEQFF. In DNA form, the CDR3 reads TGCGCCAGCAGCCAAGAGAGGACAGGGAGGGACAATGAGCAGTTCTTC.

The chain employs TRBV9 and TRBJ1-1, with D perhaps TRBD1 (5 bases). The CDR3 extends over 14 amino acids. Germline lookup yields CDR1 SGDLS and CDR2 YYNGEE. Trimming took 3 bases from V and 4 from J, leaving 13 bases between them. CDR3 bases: TGTGCCAGCAGCGCGGACATACGGGGCACTGAAGCTTTCTTT. It codes for CASSADIRGTEAFF.

The V gene is TRBV6-5, the J gene TRBJ2-1, with 9 bases matching TRBD2. Germline CDR1 MNHEY, CDR2 SVGAGI. The V and J ends lost 11 bases and 6 bases, in that order; junction bases with no gene match: 11. This CDR3 is 14 amino acids long. The CDR3: CASSSGSPFNEQFF. The CDR3 region has the DNA TGTGCCTCCAGTAGCGGGAGCCCTTTCAATGAGCAGTTCTTC.

J is TRBJ2-7 and V is TRBV6-1; D is perhaps TRBD2 (6 bases). V was trimmed by 4 bases and J by 4 bases, leaving 17 bases between them. CDR1 MNHNS and CDR2 SASEGT come from the germline V gene. CDR3 length equals 15 residues. The chain's CDR3 is CASSAVGSGGYEQYF. CDR3 sequence (DNA): TGTGCCAGCAGTGCTGTCGGGAGTGGAGGGTACGAGCAGTACTTC.

The V call is TRBV23-1, the J call TRBJ2-2; tentatively, D is TRBD1 (5 bases). TRBV23-1 is an open reading frame whose function is uncertain. V was clipped by 2 bases and J by 1 base, with 8 bases between them. The CDR3 spans 15 residues. CDR3 sequence (DNA): TGCGCCAGCAGTCAAGGGGCCTTGAACACCGGGGAGCTGTTTTTT. It codes for CASSQGALNTGELFF.

The J gene is TRBJ1-5, the V gene TRBV30; D gene uncertain. With 3 bases removed from V and 4 bases from J, the gap between germline ends came to 13 bases. The V gene's germline CDR1 is GTSNPN and CDR2 SVGIG (reference sequence). The CDR3 runs 14 residues. CDR3 sequence reads: CAWRRAEWNQPQHF. CDR3 bases: TGTGCCTGGAGACGGGCAGAATGGAATCAGCCCCAGCATTTT.

The chain links TRBV28 to TRBJ1-5; 7 positions match TRBD1. Trimming cost V 6 bases and J 3 bases; bases outside gene matches: 5. This CDR3 has 14 amino acids. Germline CDR1 MDHEN, CDR2 SYDVKM. CDR3 amino acids: CASSQGGVNQPQHF. CDR3 in DNA: TGTGCCAGCAGCCAGGGGGGGGTCAATCAGCCCCAGCATTTT. Full variable domain (missing parts from reference TRBV28 and TRBJ1-5): DVKVTQSSRYLVKRTGEKVFLECVQDMDHENMFWYRQDPGLGLRLIYFSYDVKMKEKGDIPEGYSVSREKKERFSLILESASTNQTSMYLCASSQGGVNQPQHFGDGTRLSIL.

The chain uses TRBV7-6 and TRBJ1-4; D unresolved. The V and J ends lost 1 base and 10 bases respectively, with 28 bases between them. The CDR3 runs to 19 residues. Germline V CDR1 and CDR2: SGHVS, FNYEAQ. CDR3 in DNA: TGTGCCAGCAGCTTAGAAACATCTCGGAATCCAGAGAATTGGCGAAAACTGTTTTTT. Protein sequence: CASSLETSRNPENWRKLFF. Based on the CDR3 plus reference TRBV7-6 and TRBJ1-4, the full variable domain is GAGVSQSPRYKVTKRGQDVALRCDPISGHVSLYWYRQALGQGPEFLTYFNYEAQQDKSGLPNDRFSAERPEGSISTLTIQRTEQRDSAMYRCASSLETSRNPENWRKLFFGSGTQLSVL.

The V call is TRBV6-5, the J call TRBJ1-2; TRBD1 matches 9 bases. Germline-derived CDR1 and CDR2 are MNHEY and SVGAGI. The CDR3 runs 13 residues. The V and J ends lost 5 bases and 8 bases, in that order; junction bases with no gene match: 6. This CDR3 is CASSRDRENGYTF. The DNA of the CDR3 is TGTGCCAGCAGTCGGGACAGGGAGAACGGCTACACCTTC.

The table lists this clone with a few counts. A junction end diverges from the germline sequence, so it may reflect a read error. The chain couples TRBV7-7 to TRBJ1-1; possibly TRBD1 for D (6 bases). This CDR3 spans 15 amino acids. CDR1 is SSHAT, CDR2 FNYEAQ, per germline (reference sequence). The CDR3 nucleotides read TGTGCTAGCAGCTTAGCGTACGGGGGCGACACTGAAGCTTTCTTT. It yields the protein CASSLAYGGDTEAFF. Based on the CDR3 plus reference TRBV7-7 and TRBJ1-1, the full variable domain is GAGVSQSPRYKVTKRGQDVTLRCDPISSHATLYWYQQALGQGPEFLTYFNYEAQPDKSGLPSDRFSAERPEGSISTLTIQRTEQRDSAMYRCASSLAYGGDTEAFFGQGTRLTVV.

A word on this clone: Other DNA sequences of this sample code for an identical CDR3. The chain uses TRBV7-2 and TRBJ2-7, with TRBD2 matching 7 bases. Germline V gene data show CDR1 as SGHTA and CDR2 as FQGNSA. This CDR3 spans 14 amino acids. V was pared by 0 bases and J by 4 bases, with 3 bases of the junction left unmatched. CDR3 residues: CASSLAGGPYEQYF. As DNA, the CDR3 is TGTGCCAGCAGCTTAGCGGGAGGGCCTTACGAGCAGTACTTC.

The chain joins TRBV7-9 to TRBJ2-5, with TRBD1 identical over 9 bases. The length of the CDR3 is 15 residues. With V trimmed by 4 bases and J by 0 bases, 3 bases remained unmatched. Germline V CDR1 and CDR2: SEHNR, FQNEAQ (reference sequence). Here the CDR3 DNA reads TGTGCCAGCAGCTCGGACAGGGGCTACCAAGAGACCCAGTACTTC. Translated, it gives CASSSDRGYQETQYF.

V and J are TRBV27 and TRBJ2-5; D is unresolved. The CDR3 covers 13 residues. The V and J ends lost 3 bases and 1 base respectively, with 6 bases between them. Germline CDR1 and CDR2: MNHEY and SMNVEV (reference sequence). The CDR3, as DNA: TGTGCCAGCAGTTTTAGGGTCCAAGAGACCCAGTACTTC. As protein: CASSFRVQETQYF.

The chain combines TRBV20-1 with TRBJ1-1; no clear D gene. Germline CDR1 DFQATT, CDR2 SNEGSKA (reference sequence). This CDR3 has 10 amino acids. The germline V and J ends were trimmed by 7 bases and 1 base, with 4 bases remaining between them. CDR3 in DNA: TGCAGTGGAAAGAACACTGAAGCTTTCTTT. Its protein is CSGKNTEAFF.

Turning to this clone: One junction end disagrees with the germline gene, perhaps due to a read error. V usage is TRBV11-2 and J usage is TRBJ1-6; no clear D. CDR1 and CDR2 (germline): SGHAT, FQNNGV. The CDR3 consists of 14 residues. Here the CDR3 DNA reads TGTGCCAGCAGCCCGGGATTCTATAATTTACCCCTCCACTTT. Its protein product is CASSPGFYNLPLHF.

V is TRBV12-5 and J is TRBJ2-5; 10 bases fit TRBD1. Germline assignment: CDR1 LGHNT and CDR2 FRNRAP. The CDR3 length is 14 residues. After removal of 1 base from V and 5 bases from J, the junction contained 1 base not matched to a gene. The CDR3 loop is CASGLGDRGETQYF. The CDR3 DNA reads as TGTGCTAGTGGTTTGGGGGACAGGGGTGAGACCCAGTACTTC.

The V gene is TRBV2, the J gene TRBJ2-7; D is tentatively TRBD1 or TRBD2 (5 bases each). There are 14 residues in the CDR3. Trimming shortened V by 1 base and J by 3 bases, and 10 bases separated the two germline ends. CDR1 SNHLY and CDR2 FYNNEI come from the germline V gene. CDR3 protein: CASSEGLGVYEQYF. The CDR3 nucleotides read TGTGCCAGCAGTGAAGGCCTGGGGGTCTACGAGCAGTACTTC.

The V gene is TRBV7-3, the J gene TRBJ2-3, with D possibly matching TRBD2 (5 bases). The CDR3 totals 14 residues. V was pared by 5 bases and J by 4 bases, with 13 bases between. CDR1 is SGHTA and CDR2 is FQGTGA in the germline V gene. The CDR3 DNA is TGTGCCAGCAGCCGAGAACTAGTTTCAGATACGCAGTATTTT. It is translated as CASSRELVSDTQYF. Complete variable domain (other parts from reference TRBV7-3 and TRBJ2-3): GAGVSQTPSNKVTEKGKYVELRCDPISGHTALYWYRQSLGQGPEFLIYFQGTGAADDSGLPNDRFFAVRPEGSVSTLKIQRTERGDSAVYLCASSRELVSDTQYFGPGTRLTVL.